The rows below give T cell receptor beta chains drawn from one sample of a study of tumor-infiltrating lymphocytes in primary liver carcinoma. TCRdb reprocessed the multiplex PCR reads via MiXCR and lists one record per CDR3 protein. The repertoire has fewer than 85,000 distinct CDR3 sequences, around 66% of them found once; the top ten carry about 26%. The sample consisted of tumor-adjacent normal liver tissue. The source is a man between 40 and 49 years old with primary liver carcinoma and hepatitis B virus infection. Each CDR3 is given without its conserved first and last residue. The order of the fields is V gene, J gene, CDR3 protein.

v_call: TRBV6-5; j_call: TRBJ1-1; cdr3_aa: ANRINPNTEVF
v_call: TRBV6-5; j_call: TRBJ1-5; cdr3_aa: ARSWDRDDQPQH
v_call: TRBV11-2; j_call: TRBJ1-6; cdr3_aa: ASSPRRATSSSPLR
v_call: TRBV12-3/TRBV12-4; j_call: TRBJ2-1; cdr3_aa: ASKVLAGYNEQF
v_call: TRBV18; j_call: TRBJ2-5; cdr3_aa: ASPRAAMETQY
v_call: TRBV6-2/TRBV6-3; j_call: TRBJ2-7; cdr3_aa: ASSYSTVAGDYEQY
v_call: TRBV6-5; j_call: TRBJ1-1; cdr3_aa: ASRSGRLNTEAF
v_call: TRBV11-2; j_call: TRBJ2-1; cdr3_aa: ANCDDGYYNEQF
v_call: TRBV7-8; j_call: TRBJ2-1; cdr3_aa: ACSPLGGSAVSYNEQF
v_call: TRBV11-3; j_call: TRBJ2-1; cdr3_aa: ASSLGIVGGRSEQF
v_call: TRBV10-3; j_call: TRBJ2-7; cdr3_aa: ATRRGQGPYEQY
v_call: TRBV6-1; j_call: TRBJ2-2; cdr3_aa: ASSLRTAGELF
v_call: TRBV7-9; j_call: TRBJ1-1; cdr3_aa: ASSFQGWTEAL
v_call: TRBV28; j_call: TRBJ2-7; cdr3_aa: ASGLQGFEQY
v_call: TRBV5-4; j_call: TRBJ2-5; cdr3_aa: ASSPQNGETQY
v_call: TRBV6-6; j_call: TRBJ2-5; cdr3_aa: ASSLTVETHY
v_call: TRBV6-1; j_call: TRBJ1-1; cdr3_aa: ASKWTVEAF
v_call: TRBV11-2; j_call: TRBJ2-1; cdr3_aa: ASSLRTGWLLNEQF
v_call: TRBV6-5; j_call: TRBJ2-1; cdr3_aa: VSSPQRNEQF
v_call: TRBV7-8; j_call: TRBJ1-5; cdr3_aa: ASSPSGDRGFQPQH
v_call: TRBV5-5; j_call: TRBJ2-1; cdr3_aa: ASNLRQGVRNEQF
v_call: TRBV6-5; j_call: TRBJ2-1; cdr3_aa: ASSLLTGVDEQF
v_call: TRBV6-4; j_call: TRBJ2-7; cdr3_aa: ASSPGSSGRGEQY
v_call: TRBV7-9; j_call: TRBJ2-5; cdr3_aa: ASSLERDQETQY
v_call: TRBV10-3; j_call: TRBJ1-2; cdr3_aa: AISDDYYGCI
v_call: TRBV4-1; j_call: TRBJ2-7; cdr3_aa: TSSHAGSTSYEQY
v_call: TRBV4-3; j_call: TRBJ1-3; cdr3_aa: ASRQDRGNTIY
v_call: TRBV6-5; j_call: TRBJ1-6; cdr3_aa: ASSRQGGENSPIH
v_call: TRBV29-1; j_call: TRBJ2-3; cdr3_aa: SVLRGNTDTQY
v_call: TRBV6-1; j_call: TRBJ2-7; cdr3_aa: ASSESGYERY
v_call: TRBV29-1; j_call: TRBJ1-2; cdr3_aa: SVTDVGDGYT
v_call: TRBV6-5; j_call: TRBJ2-3; cdr3_aa: ASSYAGLSTDTQY
v_call: TRBV4-3; j_call: TRBJ1-1; cdr3_aa: ASSQGQQGDTEAF
v_call: TRBV5-4; j_call: TRBJ2-7; cdr3_aa: TGSSPGGSSYEQY
v_call: TRBV13; j_call: TRBJ2-5; cdr3_aa: TSSLGHGGLETQY
v_call: TRBV29-1; j_call: TRBJ2-7; cdr3_aa: SAATGWGMPYEQY
v_call: TRBV29-1; j_call: TRBJ2-5; cdr3_aa: SVAGNQETQY
v_call: TRBV9; j_call: TRBJ2-1; cdr3_aa: ASSVETYNEQF
v_call: TRBV29-1; j_call: TRBJ2-7; cdr3_aa: SAMASGTGTSYEQY
v_call: TRBV11-3; j_call: TRBJ2-1; cdr3_aa: ASSPRLRSSYNEQF
v_call: TRBV21-1; j_call: TRBJ2-7; cdr3_aa: ISSKGDSASYEQY
v_call: TRBV12-3/TRBV12-4; j_call: TRBJ2-2; cdr3_aa: ASSHHRGAVELS
v_call: TRBV14; j_call: TRBJ2-1; cdr3_aa: ASSQDGTSGNPHNEQF
v_call: TRBV29-1; j_call: TRBJ1-1; cdr3_aa: SGRRGGEDTEAF
v_call: TRBV4-1; j_call: TRBJ2-3; cdr3_aa: ASSQVGGRTGTQY
v_call: TRBV4-2; j_call: TRBJ2-7; cdr3_aa: ASNQELAGGYEQN
v_call: TRBV5-1; j_call: TRBJ2-2; cdr3_aa: ASRRFSENTGELF